This T cell receptor beta chain emerged from a study of neurological immune-mediated disorders. The study's findings and limits: Private repertoires in all groups were suggested, as expanded clones shared no CDR3 amino acid sequences across subjects.

This clonotype was seen many times. Antigen specificity is unknown. MiXCR, run by TCRdb on the 5' RACE reads, gives a single entry per CDR3 protein. Here the sample spans about 66,000 distinct CDR3 sequences, 3% to 4% being singletons. The CDR3 spans 16 residues. V was pared by 5 bases and J by 1 base, with 9 bases of the junction left unmatched. This TCR was sampled from a man in his forties or fifties with multiple sclerosis. The sample comprised PBMCs. The chain has TRBV12-3 or TRBV12-4 and TRBJ2-3; TRBD1 matches at 7 bases. Written as DNA, the CDR3 is TGTGCCAGCAGTCCCTCTAAAGGGGGCGGCACAGATACGCAGTATTTT. Its translation is CASSPSKGGGTDTQYF.